These 5 T cell receptor beta chains share one sample of origin, sequenced in a study of siplizumab effects on memory and regulatory T cells. The method was immunoSEQ multiplex PCR; TCRdb's version includes in-frame clones alone and lacks a portion of them. The repertoire holds 50,000 to 70,000 clones, with approximately 96% as singletons. Sample: naive CD8+ T cells sorted from blood. The receptors stem from a human donor in good health.

The CDR3 DNA reads as TGTGCCAGCAGTTTACACAGTCTTAATGAAAAACTGTTTTTT. This sequence encodes CASSLHSLNEKLFF. V and J are TRBV28 and TRBJ1-4, with D hard to call. The germline CDR1 and CDR2 sequences are MDHEN and SYDVKM. The V end was cut by 2 bases, the J end by 4 bases, with 8 bases between. The CDR3 consists of 14 residues.

The chain uses TRBV9 and TRBJ1-5; 7 bases line up with TRBD1. CDR3 length equals 13 residues. The trim removed 4 bases at V and 8 bases at J, leaving 6 bases unmatched. Germline assignment: CDR1 SGDLS and CDR2 YYNGEE. The CDR3 reads CASSTAGGKPQHF. In DNA, the CDR3 is TGTGCCAGCAGCACCGCAGGGGGAAAGCCCCAGCATTTT. The whole variable domain, filled in from reference TRBV9 and TRBJ1-5, reads DSGVTQTPKHLITATGQRVTLRCSPRSGDLSVYWYQQSLDQGLQFLIQYYNGEERAKGNILERFSAQQFPDLHSELNLSSLELGDSALYFCASSTAGGKPQHFGDGTRLSIL.

The chain joins TRBV4-3 to TRBJ2-2, with a tentative D call TRBD2 (7 bases). Germline CDR1 is LGHNA and CDR2 is YSLEER. The CDR3 is made up of 17 amino acids. V was shortened by 4 bases and J by 5 bases, with 20 bases between the two germline ends. CDR3: CASSPRHPGGWTGELFF. CDR3 DNA sequence: TGCGCCAGCAGCCCAAGACATCCGGGGGGCTGGACCGGGGAGCTGTTTTTT.

The chain recombines TRBV10-2 with TRBJ2-1; 8 bases agree with TRBD2. The CDR3 consists of 15 residues. V was clipped by 3 bases and J by 5 bases; unmatched bases: 6. CDR1 is WSHSY and CDR2 is SAAADI in the germline V gene. The CDR3 bases are TGCGCCAGCAGTGACAGCGGGGGCCGCGACAATGAGCAGTTCTTC. It translates to CASSDSGGRDNEQFF.

The V and J genes are TRBV19 and TRBJ1-4; D unclear. V was trimmed by 3 bases and J by 4 bases, leaving 12 bases between them. The CDR3 is made up of 15 amino acids. The germline V gene has CDR1 LNHDA and CDR2 SQIVND (reference sequence). CDR3 amino acids: CASSINPVVNEKLFF. Written as DNA, the CDR3 is TGTGCCAGTAGTATCAACCCCGTGGTTAATGAAAAACTGTTTTTT.